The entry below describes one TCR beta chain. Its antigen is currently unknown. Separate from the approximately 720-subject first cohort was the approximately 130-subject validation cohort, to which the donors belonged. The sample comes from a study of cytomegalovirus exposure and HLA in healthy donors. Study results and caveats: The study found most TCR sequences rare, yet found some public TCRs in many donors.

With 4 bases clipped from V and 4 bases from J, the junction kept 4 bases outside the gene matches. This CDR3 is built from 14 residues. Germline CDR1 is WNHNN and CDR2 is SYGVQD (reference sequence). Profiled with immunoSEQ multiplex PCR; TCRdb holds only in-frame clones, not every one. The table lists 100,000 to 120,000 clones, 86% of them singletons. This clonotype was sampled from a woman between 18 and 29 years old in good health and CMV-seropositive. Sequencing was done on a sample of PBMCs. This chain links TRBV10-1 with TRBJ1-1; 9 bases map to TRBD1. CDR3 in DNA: TGCGCCAGCAGTGTAGACAGGGGGGCCACTGAAGCTTTCTTT. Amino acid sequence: CASSVDRGATEAFF.